These T cell receptor beta chains were read from a single sample in a study of cytomegalovirus exposure and HLA in healthy donors. The assay was immunoSEQ multiplex PCR, and TCRdb's table has in-frame clones only and misses some. The data show about 190,000 clones, with 70% to 75% seen just once and approximately 3.1% held by the top ten. Sequenced: PBMCs. These receptors all come from a woman between 25 and 40 years old in good health and CMV-seropositive. Both conserved end residues are part of each CDR3. A D gene is named only where the DNA matches it firmly. Size is stated for part of the rows, as once, few or many counts, or as a class when the clone is expanded.

d_call	j_call	clone_size	v_call	cdr3_aa	cdr3_nt
-	TRBJ2-4	-	TRBV5-1	CASSQGSKNIQYF	TGCGCCAGCAGCCAGGGTTCCAAAAACATTCAGTACTTC
TRBD1	TRBJ2-7	few	TRBV7-9	CSSSSPGQGSYEQYF	TGTTCCAGCAGCTCCCCGGGACAGGGCTCCTACGAGCAGTACTTC
-	TRBJ1-1	few	TRBV6-1	CASSDHPTGWYHTEAFF	TGTGCCAGCAGTGACCACCCCACAGGGTGGTATCACACTGAAGCTTTCTTT
TRBD1	TRBJ2-7	-	TRBV5-1	CASSYQAGTGVNEQYF	TGCGCCAGCAGCTATCAGGCCGGGACAGGGGTTAACGAGCAGTACTTC
-	TRBJ2-1	once	TRBV4-1	CASSQLDRSEQFF	TGCGCCAGCAGCCAACTTGACAGGAGTGAGCAGTTCTTC
TRBD2	TRBJ2-1	-	TRBV6-5	CASNAGGSYNEQFF	TGTGCCAGCAACGCGGGAGGTTCCTACAATGAGCAGTTCTTC
TRBD2	TRBJ2-7	-	TRBV9	CASREGLEPSYEQYF	TGTGCCAGCAGAGAGGGACTAGAACCTTCCTACGAGCAGTACTTC
-	TRBJ1-2	-	TRBV28	CASDSRYGYTF	TGTGCCAGTGACAGCCGCTATGGCTACACCTTC
TRBD2	TRBJ2-1	-	TRBV18	CASSPQGLAGGDNEQFF	TGTGCCAGCTCACCACAAGGACTAGCGGGGGGGGACAATGAGCAGTTCTTC
TRBD1	TRBJ2-7	-	TRBV6-5	CASSYKGAGSEQYF	TGTGCCAGCAGTTACAAGGGGGCTGGAAGCGAGCAGTACTTC
TRBD1	TRBJ1-1	-	TRBV5-1	CASQTGGGNTEAFF	TGCGCCAGCCAAACAGGGGGGGGGAACACTGAAGCTTTCTTT
TRBD2	TRBJ2-7	-	TRBV5-1	CASRLEASGSYEQYF	TGCGCCAGCAGATTGGAGGCTAGCGGGAGCTACGAGCAGTACTTC
TRBD1	TRBJ1-5	-	TRBV6-1	CASKLTGVQPQHF	TGTGCCAGCAAACTTACAGGGGTTCAGCCCCAGCATTTT
TRBD1	TRBJ1-2	-	TRBV11-2	CASSLYRGSYGYTF	TGTGCCAGCAGCTTGTACAGGGGCAGCTATGGCTACACCTTC
TRBD1	TRBJ2-7	-	TRBV18	CASSSTRDRTYEQYF	TGTGCCAGCTCATCGACCCGGGACAGGACTTACGAGCAGTACTTC
-	TRBJ1-4	-	TRBV7-6	CASSSPGAGEKLFF	TGTGCCAGCAGCTCGCCTGGGGCTGGGGAAAAACTGTTTTTT
TRBD2	TRBJ2-7	-	TRBV7-2	CASSLGSGSTYEQYF	TGTGCCAGCAGCTTAGGTAGCGGGAGCACCTACGAGCAGTACTTC
TRBD2	TRBJ2-1	-	TRBV6-4	CASSERLAGANEQFF	TGTGCCAGCAGTGAAAGGCTAGCGGGAGCTAATGAGCAGTTCTTC
-	TRBJ2-7	once	TRBV6-5	CASSVHTKYEQYF	TGTGCCAGCAGTGTACATACGAAGTACGAGCAGTACTTC
TRBD1	TRBJ2-1	-	TRBV2	CASRDRGSSYNEQFF	TGTGCCAGCAGGGACAGGGGTAGCTCCTACAATGAGCAGTTCTTC
TRBD2	TRBJ2-1	-	TRBV9	CASSPSGSSYNEQFF	TGTGCCAGCAGCCCTAGCGGGAGTTCCTACAATGAGCAGTTCTTC
TRBD1	TRBJ1-1	-	TRBV13	CASSSWDSAGSTEAFF	TGTGCCAGCAGCTCTTGGGACAGCGCGGGGAGCACTGAAGCTTTCTTT
TRBD1	TRBJ1-5	-	TRBV28	CASRGTVSNQPQHF	TGTGCCAGCAGGGGGACAGTCAGCAATCAGCCCCAGCATTTT
-	TRBJ2-7	-	TRBV5-4	CASSPQPREGNEQYF	TGTGCCAGCTCCCCCCAGCCTAGAGAGGGCAACGAGCAGTACTTC
TRBD2	TRBJ2-7	-	TRBV7-8	CASSLVSSGRYEQYF	TGTGCCAGCAGCTTAGTATCTAGCGGGAGGTACGAGCAGTACTTC
TRBD1	TRBJ1-1	-	TRBV28	CASSPSPGGWTEAFF	TGTGCCAGCAGCCCTTCACCAGGGGGCTGGACTGAAGCTTTCTTT
-	TRBJ1-2	few	TRBV6-5	CASSYSQGNYGYTF	TGTGCCAGCAGTTACTCCCAGGGTAACTATGGCTACACCTTC
-	TRBJ2-3	-	TRBV29-1	CSVLGADTQYF	TGCAGCGTGCTCGGTGCAGATACGCAGTATTTT
TRBD2	TRBJ2-7	-	TRBV10-2	CASSDPAGLAYEQYF	TGCGCCAGCAGTGACCCAGCGGGACTGGCCTACGAGCAGTACTTC
TRBD1	TRBJ2-1	-	TRBV6-5	CASSYELTGGHPQFF	TGTGCCAGCAGTTACGAGCTTACAGGGGGGCATCCGCAGTTCTTC
-	TRBJ2-7	few	TRBV5-1	CASSLDGRRWFDEQYF	TGCGCCAGCAGCTTGGACGGGAGACGGTGGTTCGACGAGCAGTACTTC
TRBD2	TRBJ2-5	-	TRBV5-1	CASSLGLAGKETQYF	TGCGCCAGCAGCTTGGGACTAGCGGGGAAAGAGACCCAGTACTTC
-	TRBJ1-1	-	TRBV6-1	CASSEGAWAGDTEAFF	TGTGCCAGCAGTGAAGGGGCATGGGCAGGGGACACTGAAGCTTTCTTT
-	TRBJ1-5	-	TRBV6-5	CASSGQHQPQHF	TGTGCCTCCAGCGGCCAGCACCAGCCCCAGCATTTT
TRBD1	TRBJ2-7	-	TRBV19	CASSRDRTYEQYF	TGTGCCAGTAGTCGGGACAGGACCTACGAGCAGTACTTC
TRBD1	TRBJ1-2	-	TRBV28	CSTCYRGQYYGYTF	TGTTCGACTTGCTACAGGGGGCAGTACTATGGCTACACCTTC
TRBD2	TRBJ2-1	-	TRBV7-9	CATQGWEGQMGNEQFF	TGTGCCACCCAAGGGTGGGAGGGCCAGATGGGGAATGAGCAGTTCTTC
-	TRBJ2-6	-	TRBV28	CASTFSGANVLTF	TGTGCCAGCACCTTTTCTGGGGCCAACGTCCTGACTTTC
TRBD1	TRBJ1-3	-	TRBV7-9	CASSDQTGGVGNTIYF	TGTGCCAGCAGCGATCAAACAGGGGGAGTTGGAAACACCATATATTTT
TRBD1	TRBJ1-2	-	TRBV28	CASRRPRGQYYGYTF	TGTGCCAGCAGACGCCCCCGGGGACAGTACTATGGCTACACCTTC
-	TRBJ2-4	-	TRBV28	CASNFAGPQGNIQYF	TGTGCCAGCAATTTTGCTGGGCCTCAGGGAAACATTCAGTACTTC
TRBD1	TRBJ1-2	-	TRBV6-6	CATLETGTYGYTF	TGTGCCACCCTTGAGACAGGGACCTATGGCTACACCTTC
-	TRBJ2-7	few	TRBV28	CASSLSTVSYEQYF	TGTGCCAGCAGTTTGTCGACTGTCTCCTACGAGCAGTACTTC
TRBD2	TRBJ2-3	-	TRBV5-5	CASSLGLAGVVDTQYF	TGTGCCAGCAGCTTGGGACTAGCGGGAGTCGTGGATACGCAGTATTTT
TRBD1	TRBJ2-7	-	TRBV29-1	CSVQVQGRTYEQYF	TGCAGCGTTCAAGTACAGGGGAGAACCTACGAGCAGTACTTC
TRBD1	TRBJ2-7	few	TRBV5-1	CASSPGGASGEQYF	TGCGCCAGCAGCCCAGGGGGCGCATCTGGCGAGCAGTACTTC